This T cell receptor beta chain was sequenced during a study of T cell responses to AZD1222 COVID-19 vaccine. Data came from immunoSEQ multiplex PCR; TCRdb stores just in-frame clones and leaves some out. Of about 100,000 clones listed, about 87% are singletons. V gave up 3 bases and J gave up 5 bases; unmatched junction bases: 4. The V gene's germline CDR1 is MNHEY and CDR2 SMNVEV (reference sequence). The CDR3 spans 15 residues. This TCR was sampled from an adult in good health. The chain carries TRBV27 and TRBJ2-3; 11 bases line up with TRBD2. Sequences were derived from peripheral blood, sampled on day 0 of AZD1222 vaccination. CDR3 protein: CASSLALAGVDTQYF. DNA of the CDR3: TGTGCCAGCAGTTTGGCACTAGCGGGAGTAGATACGCAGTATTTT.